Here is one TCR beta chain with its context. Per germline, CDR1 SGHDT and CDR2 YYEEEE. The CDR3 is 15 residues long. The V end was cut by 0 bases, the J end by 0 bases, with 9 bases between. In the authors' methods: Amplification from reference gene primers served as the basis for estimated nucleated cell counts. Clones were read by immunoSEQ multiplex PCR, and TCRdb kept only the in-frame ones, dropping some. The V and J calls and clone size come from that table; D and trimming were worked out from the DNA. The sample consists of approximately 63,000 clones, around four fifths of them appearing once. The data stem from a study of blood T cell repertoires in COVID-19. On the study more broadly: PBMCs, B-cell-depleted T cells, or T cells provided the cDNA or gDNA that made up the material.

The rearrangement uses TRBV5-6 and TRBJ1-1; TRBD1 might be the D (6 bases). The sequence was obtained from a woman in her seventies with acute or convalescent COVID-19. The sequencing input was peripheral blood. The CDR3 is CASSLGTVLNTEAFF. For the CDR3, the DNA is TGTGCCAGCAGCTTGGGGACAGTCTTGAACACTGAAGCTTTCTTT.